This T cell receptor beta chain was observed in a study of T cells after yellow fever vaccination. On the study more broadly: Fractions of limited cellularity were prepared by means of SMART-Seq v4 Ultra Low Input.

The authors made TCR cDNA by 5'RACE template switching, adding a universal primer site and UMIs. In TCRdb, the 5' RACE reads were re-called with MiXCR into one record per CDR3 protein. The sample contains 500,000 to 650,000 distinct CDR3 sequences, 17% of which appear only once. This clonotype was seen many times. The antigen is not known. There are 15 residues in the CDR3. With 3 bases clipped from V and 5 bases from J, the junction kept 5 bases outside the gene matches. Study-wide findings and caveats: Once the booster was given, most primary-vaccination clones reappeared, at over 95% for CD4 and more than 85% for CD8.

The chain has TRBV12-3 or TRBV12-4 and TRBJ2-2, with 8 bases identical to TRBD1. The sequence was collected from a man younger than 35 who received the YFV17D yellow fever vaccine. The sample in question was PBMCs, obtained 5 days after the first yellow fever vaccination. CDR3 coding DNA: TGTGCCAGCAGTTTTTCGGACAGGGAGACCGGGGAGCTGTTTTTT. Amino acids: CASSFSDRETGELFF.